The present T cell receptor (beta chain) was sequenced within a study of T-cell memory formation after mild COVID-19. TCRdb itself ran the 5' RACE reads through MiXCR, one entry per CDR3 protein. The sample consists of under 550,000 distinct CDR3 sequences, about 18% of them appearing once. This clonotype was recorded at least ten times. From germline, CDR1 is SGDLS and CDR2 YYNGEE. The V and J ends lost 4 bases and 5 bases, in that order; junction bases with no gene match: 6. The CDR3 has 15 amino acids. V usage is TRBV9 and J usage is TRBJ2-1, with 10 bases that match TRBD2. The receptor comes from an adult woman who had mild COVID-19 (a few samples of this study predate the infection). Cell type and time point are not known. The sample taken for sequencing was PBMCs or a T cell subset sorted from them (not recorded which). CDR3 DNA: TGTGCCAGCAGCTCGGGACTAGCGATCGACAATGAGCAGTTCTTC. This codes for CASSSGLAIDNEQFF.